The rows below give T cell receptor beta chains drawn from one sample of a study of T-cell memory formation after mild COVID-19. TCRdb called the 5' RACE reads again in MiXCR, with one record for every CDR3 protein. Seen here are about 290,000 distinct CDR3 sequences, roughly 15% observed once, and the top ten hold about a fifth. The sequenced sample was PBMCs or a T cell subset sorted from them (not recorded which). The source is a man aged 18 to 30 who had mild COVID-19 (a few samples of this study predate the infection). Cell type and time point are not known. The CDR3 runs from the conserved cysteine through the conserved F or W. The D gene is left open where the match is weak. Some rows have no size entry. The others give once, few or many, or a class for an expanded clone.

TRBJ2-7 TRBV20-1 few . CSARRAASAYYEQYF TGCAGTGCCCGGAGGGCCGCCAGTGCTTACTACGAGCAGTACTTC
TRBJ1-4 TRBV7-9 few . CASSRDSSNEKLFF TGTGCCAGCAGCCGCGACAGCTCTAATGAAAAACTGTTTTTT
TRBJ2-1 TRBV11-2 few TRBD2 CASRGLAGGPGEFF TGTGCCAGCAGAGGACTAGCGGGGGGCCCTGGGGAGTTCTTC
TRBJ2-3 TRBV12-3/TRBV12-4 few TRBD2 CASSYGGILTSGGDTQYF TGTGCCAGCAGTTACGGGGGGATCCTGACTAGCGGTGGAGATACGCAGTATTTT
TRBJ2-2 TRBV12-3/TRBV12-4 . . CASRWGGRTGELFF TGTGCCAGCAGGTGGGGGGGCAGAACCGGGGAGCTGTTTTTT
TRBJ1-3 TRBV6-5 . . CASSYSPGIGNTIYF TGTGCCAGCAGTTACTCGCCCGGGATCGGAAACACCATATATTTT
TRBJ2-3 TRBV20-1 few TRBD2 CSAPLEAGGLRTDTQYF TGCAGTGCCCCGCTGGAAGCGGGGGGGCTTCGGACAGATACGCAGTATTTT
TRBJ2-5 TRBV5-6 . . CASSQTGRPWGTQYF TGTGCCAGCAGCCAAACCGGACGGCCATGGGGGACCCAGTACTTC
TRBJ1-3 TRBV5-1 few . CASSLVGVSSGNTIYF TGCGCCAGCAGCTTGGTGGGGGTTAGCTCTGGAAACACCATATATTTT
TRBJ2-1 TRBV5-1 . TRBD2 CASSLGAGYSDHEQFF TGCGCCAGCAGCTTGGGAGCGGGGTACAGCGATCATGAGCAGTTCTTC
TRBJ1-2 TRBV5-1 . TRBD1 CASSLVGQGSGYTF TGCGCCAGCAGCTTGGTTGGACAGGGAAGTGGCTACACCTTC
TRBJ1-5 TRBV19 many . CASNAGGRNQPQHF TGTGCCAGTAATGCGGGGGGTCGGAATCAGCCCCAGCATTTT
TRBJ1-1 TRBV5-1 few . CASSGNSGFGSEAFF TGCGCCAGCAGCGGTAATTCAGGGTTTGGCAGTGAAGCTTTCTTT